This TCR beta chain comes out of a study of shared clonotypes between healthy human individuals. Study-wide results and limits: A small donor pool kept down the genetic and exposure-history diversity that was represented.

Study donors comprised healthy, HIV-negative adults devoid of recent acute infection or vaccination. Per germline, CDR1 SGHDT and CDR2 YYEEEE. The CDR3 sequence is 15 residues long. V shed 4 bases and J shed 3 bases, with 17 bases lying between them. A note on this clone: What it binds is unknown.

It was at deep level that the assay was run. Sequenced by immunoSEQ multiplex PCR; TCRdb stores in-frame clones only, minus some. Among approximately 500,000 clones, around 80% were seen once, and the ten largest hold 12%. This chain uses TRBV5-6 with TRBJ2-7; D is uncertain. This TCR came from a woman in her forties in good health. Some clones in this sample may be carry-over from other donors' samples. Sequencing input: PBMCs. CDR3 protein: CASSKIRVYYYEQYF. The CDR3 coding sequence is TGTGCCAGCAGCAAAATCCGGGTGTACTACTACGAGCAGTACTTC. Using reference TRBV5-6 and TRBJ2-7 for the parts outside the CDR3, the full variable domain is DAGVTQSPTHLIKTRGQQVTLRCSPKSGHDTVSWYQQALGQGPQFIFQYYEEEERQRGNFPDRFSGHQFPNYSSELNVNALLLGDSALYLCASSKIRVYYYEQYFGPGTRLTVT.